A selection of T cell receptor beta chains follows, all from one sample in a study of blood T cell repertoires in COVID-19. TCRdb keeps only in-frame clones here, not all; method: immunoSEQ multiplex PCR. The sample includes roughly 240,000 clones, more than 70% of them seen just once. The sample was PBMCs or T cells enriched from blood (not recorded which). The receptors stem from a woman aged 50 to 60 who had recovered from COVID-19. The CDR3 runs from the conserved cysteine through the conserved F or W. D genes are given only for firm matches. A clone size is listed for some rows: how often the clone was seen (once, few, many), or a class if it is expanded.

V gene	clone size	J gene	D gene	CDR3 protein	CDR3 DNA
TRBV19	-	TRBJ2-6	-	CASSFQGVSGSGANVLTF	TGTGCCAGTAGTTTCCAAGGGGTTTCGGGCTCTGGGGCCAACGTCCTGACTTTC
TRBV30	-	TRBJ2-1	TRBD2	CAWTKGLEYNEQFF	TGTGCCTGGACCAAGGGACTAGAGTACAATGAGCAGTTCTTC
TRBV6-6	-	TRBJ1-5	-	CASSRQFNQPQHF	TGTGCCAGCAGTCGACAGTTCAATCAGCCCCAGCATTTT
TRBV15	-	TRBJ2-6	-	CATSRDRGGRGANVLTF	TGTGCCACCAGCAGAGATCGTGGGGGCAGAGGGGCCAACGTCCTGACTTTC
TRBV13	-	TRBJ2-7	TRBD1	CASSLRDRGAYEQYF	TGTGCCAGCAGCCTCCGGGACAGGGGCGCTTACGAGCAGTACTTC
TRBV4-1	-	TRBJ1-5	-	CASSYRNNQPQHF	TGCGCCAGCAGCTACAGAAACAATCAGCCCCAGCATTTT
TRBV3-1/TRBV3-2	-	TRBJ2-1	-	CASSQAGDPANEQFF	TGTGCCAGCAGCCAAGCGGGGGACCCGGCCAATGAGCAGTTCTTC
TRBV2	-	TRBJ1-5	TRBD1	CASKRTGGNQPQHF	TGTGCCAGCAAAAGGACAGGGGGCAATCAGCCCCAGCATTTT
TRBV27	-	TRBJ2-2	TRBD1	CASSSGTGLGELFF	TGTGCCAGCAGTTCCGGGACAGGGCTCGGGGAGCTGTTTTTT
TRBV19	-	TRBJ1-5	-	CASRIFGGAVQPQHF	TGTGCCAGTAGGATATTCGGGGGGGCAGTTCAGCCCCAGCATTTT
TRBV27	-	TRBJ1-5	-	CASRREWTSNQPQHF	TGTGCCAGCCGGAGGGAGTGGACGAGCAATCAGCCCCAGCATTTT
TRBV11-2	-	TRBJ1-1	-	CASSLGGSWEAFF	TGTGCCAGCAGCTTAGGAGGCTCTTGGGAAGCTTTCTTT
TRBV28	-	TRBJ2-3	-	CASSLGGASTDTQYF	TGTGCCAGCAGTTTAGGGGGGGCTAGCACAGATACGCAGTATTTT
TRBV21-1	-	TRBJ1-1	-	CASSTHSSPLNTEAFF	TGTGCCAGCAGCACTCACTCATCACCCCTGAACACTGAAGCTTTCTTT
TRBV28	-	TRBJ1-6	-	CASSFLDSDNSPLHF	TGTGCCAGCAGTTTTCTAGACAGTGACAATTCACCCCTCCACTTT
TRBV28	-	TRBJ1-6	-	CASSLITGSYNSPLHF	TGTGCCAGCAGTTTAATCACGGGCTCCTATAATTCACCCCTCCACTTT
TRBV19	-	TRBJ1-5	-	CASSDTGLQPQHF	TGTGCCAGTAGTGACACAGGTCTACAGCCCCAGCATTTT
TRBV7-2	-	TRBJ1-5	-	CASSPDTYQPQHF	TGTGCCAGCAGCCCGGACACGTATCAGCCCCAGCATTTT
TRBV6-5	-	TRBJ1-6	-	CASSPGGALHF	TGTGCCAGCAGTCCAGGAGGGGCCCTCCACTTT
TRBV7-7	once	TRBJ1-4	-	CASSRTDSRGEKLFF	TGTGCTAGCAGCCGAACGGACTCCCGCGGTGAAAAACTGTTTTTT
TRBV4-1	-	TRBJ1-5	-	CASSQFVAQPQHF	TGCGCCAGCAGCCAATTCGTGGCTCAGCCCCAGCATTTT
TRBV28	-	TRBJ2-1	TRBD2	CASSPRGLARTPYGEQFF	TGTGCCAGCAGTCCGAGGGGACTAGCGAGAACTCCTTATGGGGAGCAGTTCTTC
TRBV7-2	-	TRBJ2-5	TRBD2	CASSMLRLANHQETQYF	TGTGCCAGCAGCATGCTCCGACTAGCCAACCACCAAGAGACCCAGTACTTC
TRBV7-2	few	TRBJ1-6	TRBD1	CASSHTTGGNNSPLHF	TGTGCCAGCAGCCACACGACAGGGGGCAATAATTCACCCCTCCACTTT
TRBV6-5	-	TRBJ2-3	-	CASSSTQSTDTQYF	TGTGCCAGCAGCTCAACACAGAGCACAGATACGCAGTATTTT
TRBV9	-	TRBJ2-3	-	CASQKSGDSTDTQYF	TGTGCCTCCCAAAAGTCGGGGGACAGCACAGATACGCAGTATTTT
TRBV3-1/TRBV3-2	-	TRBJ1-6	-	CASSQDRGVESPLHF	TGTGCCAGCAGCCAAGACAGGGGTGTGGAGTCACCCCTCCACTTT
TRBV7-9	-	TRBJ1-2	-	CASSSGTDYGYTF	TGTGCCAGCAGCTCCGGGACTGACTATGGCTACACCTTC
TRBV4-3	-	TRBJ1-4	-	CASSQEIGGKLFF	TGCGCCAGCAGCCAAGAGATAGGGGGTAAACTGTTTTTT
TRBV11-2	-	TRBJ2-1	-	CASSLATGFDEQFF	TGTGCCAGCAGCTTGGCCACAGGGTTCGATGAGCAGTTCTTC
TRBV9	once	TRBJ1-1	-	CASSAQMNTEAFF	TGTGCCAGCAGCGCCCAGATGAACACTGAAGCTTTCTTT
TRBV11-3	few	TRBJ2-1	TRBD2	CASSLGRLAASSYNEQFF	TGTGCCAGCAGCTTAGGGAGACTAGCGGCAAGCTCCTACAATGAGCAGTTCTTC
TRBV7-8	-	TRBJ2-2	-	CASSLGATGELFF	TGTGCCAGCAGCTTAGGGGCCACCGGGGAGCTGTTTTTT
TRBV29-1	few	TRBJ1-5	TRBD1	CSALTGGNQPQHF	TGCAGCGCCCTGACAGGGGGGAATCAGCCCCAGCATTTT
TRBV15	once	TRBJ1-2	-	CATSRDRVTGYYGYTF	TGTGCCACCAGCAGAGATAGAGTGACAGGCTACTATGGCTACACCTTC
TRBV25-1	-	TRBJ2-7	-	CASSASTLPYEQYF	TGTGCCAGCAGTGCCTCGACACTTCCCTACGAGCAGTACTTC
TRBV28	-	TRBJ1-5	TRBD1	CASRRTGLSNQPQHF	TGTGCCAGCAGAAGGACAGGCCTTAGCAATCAGCCCCAGCATTTT
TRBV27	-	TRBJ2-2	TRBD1	CASSYWTGDTGELFF	TGTGCCAGCTCTTATTGGACAGGGGACACCGGGGAGCTGTTTTTT
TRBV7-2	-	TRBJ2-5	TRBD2	CASSLGLAGETQYF	TGTGCCAGCAGCTTAGGACTAGCCGGCGAGACCCAGTACTTC
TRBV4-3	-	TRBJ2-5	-	CASSHLGGAETQYF	TGCGCCAGCAGCCATTTGGGGGGGGCAGAGACCCAGTACTTC
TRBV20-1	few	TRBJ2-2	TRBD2	CSASSGRAAGELFF	TGCAGTGCTAGTAGCGGGAGGGCCGCCGGGGAGCTGTTTTTT
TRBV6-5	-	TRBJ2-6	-	CASTRVHSGANVLTF	TGTGCCAGCACTCGGGTCCACTCTGGGGCCAACGTCCTGACTTTC
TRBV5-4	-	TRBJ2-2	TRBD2	CASSLASGANTGELFF	TGTGCCAGCAGCTTGGCCAGCGGGGCGAACACCGGGGAGCTGTTTTTT
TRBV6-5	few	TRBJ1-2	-	CASSYSSPPEDYGYTF	TGTGCCAGCAGTTACTCGAGTCCCCCGGAGGACTATGGCTACACCTTC
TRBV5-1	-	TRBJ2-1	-	CASKTGSSYNEQFF	TGCGCCAGCAAAACAGGGAGCTCCTACAATGAGCAGTTCTTC
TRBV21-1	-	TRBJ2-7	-	CASSKDRGDKSYEQYF	TGTGCCAGCAGCAAAGACAGGGGCGATAAATCCTACGAGCAGTACTTC
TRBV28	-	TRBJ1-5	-	CASSLVPRETHF	TGTGCCAGCAGTTTAGTGCCACGCGAAACTCATTTT
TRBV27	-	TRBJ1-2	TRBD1	CASSPTDRAYYGYTF	TGTGCCAGCAGTCCGACTGACAGGGCCTACTATGGCTACACCTTC